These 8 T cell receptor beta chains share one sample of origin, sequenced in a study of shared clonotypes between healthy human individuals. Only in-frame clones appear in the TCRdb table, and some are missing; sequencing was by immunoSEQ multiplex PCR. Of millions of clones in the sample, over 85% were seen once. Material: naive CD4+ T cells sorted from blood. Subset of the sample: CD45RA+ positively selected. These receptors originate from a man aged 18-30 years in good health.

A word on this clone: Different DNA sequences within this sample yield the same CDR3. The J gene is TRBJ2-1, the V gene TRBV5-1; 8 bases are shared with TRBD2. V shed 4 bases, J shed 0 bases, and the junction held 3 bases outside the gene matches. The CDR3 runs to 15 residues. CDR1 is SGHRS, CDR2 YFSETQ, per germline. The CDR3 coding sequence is TGCGCCAGCAGCCCCAGCGGGGGCTCCTACAATGAGCAGTTCTTC. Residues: CASSPSGGSYNEQFF. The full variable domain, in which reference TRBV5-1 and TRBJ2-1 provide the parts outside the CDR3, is KAGVTQTPRYLIKTRGQQVTLSCSPISGHRSVSWYQQTPGQGLQFLFEYFSETQRNKGNFPGRFSGRQFSNSRSEMNVSTLELGDSALYLCASSPSGGSYNEQFFGPGTRLTVL.

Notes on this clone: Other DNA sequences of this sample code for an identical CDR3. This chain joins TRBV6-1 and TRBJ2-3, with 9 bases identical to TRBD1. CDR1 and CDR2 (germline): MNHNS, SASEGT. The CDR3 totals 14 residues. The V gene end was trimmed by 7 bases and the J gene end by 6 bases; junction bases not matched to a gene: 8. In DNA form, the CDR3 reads TGTGCCAGCACCGAGACAGGGGGAACGGATACGCAGTATTTT. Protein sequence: CASTETGGTDTQYF.

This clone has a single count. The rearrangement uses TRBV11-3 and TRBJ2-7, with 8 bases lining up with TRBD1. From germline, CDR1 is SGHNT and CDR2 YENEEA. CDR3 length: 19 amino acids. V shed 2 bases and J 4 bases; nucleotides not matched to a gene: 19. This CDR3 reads CASSLCRGTPRQGRYEQYF. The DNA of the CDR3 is TGTGCCAGCAGCTTATGCAGGGGGACTCCTCGACAGGGGAGGTACGAGCAGTACTTC.

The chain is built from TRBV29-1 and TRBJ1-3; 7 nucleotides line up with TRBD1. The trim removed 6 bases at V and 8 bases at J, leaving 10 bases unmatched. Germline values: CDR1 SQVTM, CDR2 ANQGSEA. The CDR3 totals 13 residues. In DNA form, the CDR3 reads TGCAGCGTCGTACAGGGGAATCGCGACACCATATATTTT. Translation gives CSVVQGNRDTIYF.

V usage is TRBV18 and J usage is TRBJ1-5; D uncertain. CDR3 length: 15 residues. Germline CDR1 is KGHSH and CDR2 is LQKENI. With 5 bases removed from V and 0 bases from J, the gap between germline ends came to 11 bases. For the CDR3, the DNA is TGTGCCAGCTCATCCCTTCCACCTAGCAATCAGCCCCAGCATTTT. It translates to CASSSLPPSNQPQHF.

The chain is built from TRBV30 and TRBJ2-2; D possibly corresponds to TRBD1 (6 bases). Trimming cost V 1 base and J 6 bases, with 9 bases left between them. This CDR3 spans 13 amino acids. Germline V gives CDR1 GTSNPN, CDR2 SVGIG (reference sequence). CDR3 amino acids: CAWSAGGPGELFF. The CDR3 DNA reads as TGTGCCTGGAGTGCTGGGGGCCCCGGGGAGCTGTTTTTT.

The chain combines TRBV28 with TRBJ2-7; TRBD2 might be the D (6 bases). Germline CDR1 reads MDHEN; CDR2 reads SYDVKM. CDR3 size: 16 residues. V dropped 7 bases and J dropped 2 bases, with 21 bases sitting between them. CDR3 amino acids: CASIPGGVEGTYEQYF. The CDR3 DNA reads TGTGCCAGCATTCCCGGGGGAGTAGAGGGAACCTACGAGCAGTACTTC.

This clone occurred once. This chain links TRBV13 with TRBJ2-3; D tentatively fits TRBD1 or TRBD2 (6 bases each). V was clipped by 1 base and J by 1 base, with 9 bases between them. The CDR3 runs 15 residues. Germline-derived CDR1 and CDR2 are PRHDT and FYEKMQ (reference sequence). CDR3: CASSLAGARTDTQYF. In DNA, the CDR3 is TGTGCCAGCAGCTTAGCGGGGGCCCGCACAGATACGCAGTATTTT.